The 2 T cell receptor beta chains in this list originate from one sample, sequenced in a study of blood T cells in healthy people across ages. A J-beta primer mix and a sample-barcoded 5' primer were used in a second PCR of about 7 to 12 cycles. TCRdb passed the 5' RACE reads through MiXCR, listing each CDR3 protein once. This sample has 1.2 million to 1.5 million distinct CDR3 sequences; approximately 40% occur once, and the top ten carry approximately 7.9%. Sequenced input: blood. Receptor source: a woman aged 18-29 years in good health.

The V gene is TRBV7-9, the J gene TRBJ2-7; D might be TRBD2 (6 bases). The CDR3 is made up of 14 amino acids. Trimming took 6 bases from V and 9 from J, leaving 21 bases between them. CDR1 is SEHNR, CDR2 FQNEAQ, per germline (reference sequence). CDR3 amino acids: CASSSPGLWDGQYF. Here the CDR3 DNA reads TGTGCCAGCAGTTCCCCGGGACTCTGGGACGGGCAGTACTTC.

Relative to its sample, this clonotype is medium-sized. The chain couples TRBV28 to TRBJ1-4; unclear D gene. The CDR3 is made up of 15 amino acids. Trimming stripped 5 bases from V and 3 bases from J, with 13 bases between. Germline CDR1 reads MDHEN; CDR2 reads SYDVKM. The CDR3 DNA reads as TGTGCCAGCAGTCCCCATGCGACACCTAATGAAAAACTGTTTTTT. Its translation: CASSPHATPNEKLFF.